The next 3 T cell receptor beta chains were all read from a single sample in a study of vaccination effects on CD4 cells after COVID-19. Prior to sequencing, the ViraFEST assay stimulated PBMC with viral peptide pools, which expanded the antigen-specific CD4+ T cells. A 10-day culture period preceded the isolation of CD4+ T cells. Their recognized antigens are unknown. Sequencing used immunoSEQ multiplex PCR; TCRdb keeps in-frame clones, though not all of them. The sample lists tens of thousands of clones; approximately 79% were seen once. Here the sequenced sample was CD4+ T cells from PBMCs cultured with HCoV-229E spike peptides, taken before COVID-19 vaccination. The source of these receptors is a human donor who received a COVID-19 vaccine.

V and J are TRBV28 and TRBJ1-1; D not resolved. This CDR3 region has 14 residues. Germline CDR1 reads MDHEN; CDR2 reads SYDVKM. Trimming shortened V by 1 base and J by 5 bases, and 11 bases separated the two germline ends. CDR3 DNA sequence: TGTGCCAGCAGTTTATTCACCGAGAGTACTGAAGCTTTCTTT. Its translation: CASSLFTESTEAFF.

The chain joins TRBV7-2 to TRBJ2-7; 7 bases map to TRBD1. Per the germline V gene, CDR1 is SGHTA and CDR2 is FQGNSA. Trimming removed 5 bases from V and 2 bases from J; junction bases left unmatched: 9. There are 15 residues in the CDR3. The CDR3 here is CASSLQGTVTYEQYV. The CDR3 region has the DNA TGTGCCAGCAGCCTACAGGGGACGGTAACCTACGAGCAGTACGTC.

This clone was detected once. This chain links TRBV6-5 with TRBJ2-2, with 9 bases fitting TRBD1. Unmatched junction bases numbered 3, after V lost 8 bases and J lost 2 bases. Germline lookup yields CDR1 MNHEY and CDR2 SVGAGI. This CDR3 contains 14 residues. In DNA form, the CDR3 reads TGTGCCAGCCGACAGGGGGTAAACACCGGGGAGCTGTTTTTT. The encoded protein is CASRQGVNTGELFF.